This entry describes one TCR beta chain. Its cognate antigen is unknown. As defined, naive CD8 cells were CD45RO-negative and positively selected for CCR7, with terminally differentiated effector memory CD45RA+ cells excluded. This record belongs to a study of shared clonotypes between healthy human individuals. Study results and caveats: Four donors had around 5.5% of their naive CD4 clonotypes in common. Enrolling few donors narrowed the genetic and exposure-history diversity that was represented. Clonotype sharing among the donors was expected to vary with sequencing depth.

V lost 4 bases and J 2 bases, leaving 13 bases between the germline ends. CDR3 size: 15 residues. CDR1 is SGHDT, CDR2 YYEEEE, per germline. As originally analysed: Owing to the provision of junction-only sequences devoid of quality scores by immunoSEQ, filtering differed. Repertoires were generated with immunoSEQ multiplex PCR, while TCRdb's copy carries only in-frame clones and drops some. The V and J calls and clone size come from that table; D and trimming were worked out from the DNA. The sample contains some 2,100,000 clones, 85% to 95% of which appear only once. The clonotype originates from a man in his late teens or twenties in good health. Some clones in this sample may be carry-over from other donors' samples. V is TRBV5-6 and J is TRBJ2-1, with a tentative D call TRBD1 (5 bases). Material for sequencing was naive CD8+ T cells from PBMCs. CDR3 loop: CASSPQGGTYNEQFF. The CDR3 DNA reads as TGTGCCAGCAGCCCCCAGGGTGGGACCTACAATGAGCAGTTCTTC.